This T cell receptor (beta chain) is drawn from a study of shared clonotypes between healthy human individuals. Turning to the study itself: Donor ages ranged 18 to 49 years: a couple of women, a few men.

The CDR3 extends over 15 amino acids. Germline CDR1 reads SGHRS; CDR2 reads YFSETQ. J gave up 6 bases and V 0 bases, and 6 bases lay outside the gene matches. On this clone: What it binds is not known.

Study-level results: Across four donors, naive CD4 shared around 5.1%, naive CD8 more than 3%, memory CD4 roughly 2.2%, memory CD8 around 0.42%. It was the non-shared clonotypes that had lower generation probabilities than clonotypes shared by all four donors. An effect of sequencing depth on clonotype sharing among donors was expected.

Profiled with immunoSEQ multiplex PCR; TCRdb holds only in-frame clones, not every one. The table includes roughly 640,000 clones, almost 97% detected once. This clonotype originated in a woman in her thirties in good health. This chain joins TRBV5-1 and TRBJ2-7, with 10 bases matching TRBD2. The specimen sequenced was naive CD4+ T cells sorted from blood. Subset defined: CD45RA+ positively selected. The CDR3 sequence: CASSLAGTSVSEQYF. In DNA form, the CDR3 reads TGCGCCAGCAGCTTGGCCGGGACTAGCGTTAGCGAGCAGTACTTC.